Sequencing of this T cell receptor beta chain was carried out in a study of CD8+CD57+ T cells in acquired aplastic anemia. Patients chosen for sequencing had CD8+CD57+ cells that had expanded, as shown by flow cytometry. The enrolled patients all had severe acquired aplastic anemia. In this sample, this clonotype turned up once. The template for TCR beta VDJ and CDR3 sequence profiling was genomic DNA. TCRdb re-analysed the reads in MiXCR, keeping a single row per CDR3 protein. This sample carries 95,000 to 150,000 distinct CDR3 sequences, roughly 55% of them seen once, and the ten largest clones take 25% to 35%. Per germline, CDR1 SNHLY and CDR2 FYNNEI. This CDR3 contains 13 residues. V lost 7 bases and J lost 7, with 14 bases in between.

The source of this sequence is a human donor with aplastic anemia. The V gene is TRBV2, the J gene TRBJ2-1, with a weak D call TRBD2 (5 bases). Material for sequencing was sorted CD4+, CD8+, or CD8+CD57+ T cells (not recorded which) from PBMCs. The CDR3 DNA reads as TGTGCCAGCAAGGTTCTAGCTGGGAATGAGCAGTTCTTC. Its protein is CASKVLAGNEQFF.